This TCR beta chain derives from a study of blood T cell repertoires in COVID-19. About the research overall: Acute and convalescent COVID-19 samples came from the United States, Italy and Spain.

From germline, CDR1 is SNHLY and CDR2 FYNNEI. Trimming removed 6 bases from V and 1 base from J, with 10 bases in between. There are 13 residues in the CDR3. Sequencing used immunoSEQ multiplex PCR; TCRdb keeps in-frame clones, though not all of them. In the table there are 150,000 to 200,000 clones, approximately 83% of which are singletons. The receptor was isolated from a man in his sixties or seventies with active or convalescent COVID-19. What was sequenced was peripheral blood. J is TRBJ2-7 and V is TRBV2; D remains unclear. CDR3 nucleotide sequence: TGTGCCAGCAGCCTAGAGGAGTCCTACGAGCAGTACTTC. Translation: CASSLEESYEQYF.